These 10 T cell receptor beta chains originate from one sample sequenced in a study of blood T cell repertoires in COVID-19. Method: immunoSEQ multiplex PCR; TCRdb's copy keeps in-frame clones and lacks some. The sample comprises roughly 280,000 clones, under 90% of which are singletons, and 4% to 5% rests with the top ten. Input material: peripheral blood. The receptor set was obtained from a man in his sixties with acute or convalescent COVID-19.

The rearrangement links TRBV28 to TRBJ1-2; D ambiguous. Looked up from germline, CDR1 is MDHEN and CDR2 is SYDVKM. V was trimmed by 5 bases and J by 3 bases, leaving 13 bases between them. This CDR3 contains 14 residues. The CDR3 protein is CASSPQVGDYGYTF. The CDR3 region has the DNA TGTGCCAGCAGTCCCCAGGTGGGCGACTATGGCTACACCTTC.

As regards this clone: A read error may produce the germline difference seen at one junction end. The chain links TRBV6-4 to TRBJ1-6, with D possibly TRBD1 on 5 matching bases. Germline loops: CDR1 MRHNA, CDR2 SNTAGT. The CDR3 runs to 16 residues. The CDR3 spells CASSDSQASSNSPLHF. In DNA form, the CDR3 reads TGTGCCAGCAGTGACTCACAGGCTTCCTCTAATTCACCCCTCCACTTT.

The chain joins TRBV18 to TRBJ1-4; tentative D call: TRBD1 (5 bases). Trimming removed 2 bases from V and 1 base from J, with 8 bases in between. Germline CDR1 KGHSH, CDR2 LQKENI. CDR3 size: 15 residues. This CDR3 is CASSPFQGTNEKLFF. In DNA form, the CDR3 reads TGTGCCAGCTCACCATTTCAGGGAACTAATGAAAAACTGTTTTTT.

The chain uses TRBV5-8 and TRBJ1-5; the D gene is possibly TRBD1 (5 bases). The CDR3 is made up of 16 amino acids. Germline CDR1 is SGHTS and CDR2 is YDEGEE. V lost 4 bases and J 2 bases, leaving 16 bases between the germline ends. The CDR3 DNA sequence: TGTGCCAGCAGCCGCAGGGCCGCTTCTGGCAATCAGCCCCAGCATTTT. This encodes CASSRRAASGNQPQHF.

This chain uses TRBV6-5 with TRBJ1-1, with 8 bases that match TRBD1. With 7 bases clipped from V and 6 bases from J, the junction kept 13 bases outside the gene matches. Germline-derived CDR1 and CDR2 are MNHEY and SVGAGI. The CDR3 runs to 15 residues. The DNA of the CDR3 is TGTGCCAGCAACCCACAGGGGGTGGAAAGCGCTGAAGCTTTCTTT. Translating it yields CASNPQGVESAEAFF.

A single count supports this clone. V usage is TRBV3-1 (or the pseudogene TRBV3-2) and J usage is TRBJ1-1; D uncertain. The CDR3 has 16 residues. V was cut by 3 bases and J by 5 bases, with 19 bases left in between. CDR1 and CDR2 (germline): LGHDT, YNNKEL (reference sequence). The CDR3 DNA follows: TGTGCCAGCAGCCAGAACCGGGCACTGGGGAGTACTGAAGCTTTCTTT. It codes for CASSQNRALGSTEAFF.

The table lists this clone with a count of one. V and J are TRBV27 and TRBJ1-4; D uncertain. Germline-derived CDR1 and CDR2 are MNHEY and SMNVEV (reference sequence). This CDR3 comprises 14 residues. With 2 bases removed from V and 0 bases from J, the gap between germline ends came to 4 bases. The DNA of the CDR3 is TGTGCCAGCAGTTTAAGAGCAACTAATGAAAAACTGTTTTTT. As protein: CASSLRATNEKLFF.

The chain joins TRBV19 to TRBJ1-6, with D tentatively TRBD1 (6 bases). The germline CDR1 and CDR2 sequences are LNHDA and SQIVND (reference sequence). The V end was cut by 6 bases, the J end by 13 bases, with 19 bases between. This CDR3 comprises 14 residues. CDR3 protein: CASSRQARDSPLHF. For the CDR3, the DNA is TGTGCCAGTAGCAGACAGGCCCGTGACTCGCCCCTCCACTTT.

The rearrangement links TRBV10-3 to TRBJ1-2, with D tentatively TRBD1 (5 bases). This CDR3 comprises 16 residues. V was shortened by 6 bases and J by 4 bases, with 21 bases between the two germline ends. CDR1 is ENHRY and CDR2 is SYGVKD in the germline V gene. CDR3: CAISARGGTVGYGYTF. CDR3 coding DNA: TGTGCCATCAGCGCCCGGGGGGGAACCGTCGGCTATGGCTACACCTTC.

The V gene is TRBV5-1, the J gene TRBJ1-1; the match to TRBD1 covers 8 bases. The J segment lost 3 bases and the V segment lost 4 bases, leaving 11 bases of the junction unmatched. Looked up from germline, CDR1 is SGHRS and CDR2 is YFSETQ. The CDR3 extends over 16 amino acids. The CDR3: CASSLIQGARDTEAFF. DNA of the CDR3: TGCGCCAGCAGCCTTATCCAGGGGGCGCGGGACACTGAAGCTTTCTTT. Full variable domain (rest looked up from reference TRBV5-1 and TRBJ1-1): KAGVTQTPRYLIKTRGQQVTLSCSPISGHRSVSWYQQTPGQGLQFLFEYFSETQRNKGNFPGRFSGRQFSNSRSEMNVSTLELGDSALYLCASSLIQGARDTEAFFGQGTRLTVV.